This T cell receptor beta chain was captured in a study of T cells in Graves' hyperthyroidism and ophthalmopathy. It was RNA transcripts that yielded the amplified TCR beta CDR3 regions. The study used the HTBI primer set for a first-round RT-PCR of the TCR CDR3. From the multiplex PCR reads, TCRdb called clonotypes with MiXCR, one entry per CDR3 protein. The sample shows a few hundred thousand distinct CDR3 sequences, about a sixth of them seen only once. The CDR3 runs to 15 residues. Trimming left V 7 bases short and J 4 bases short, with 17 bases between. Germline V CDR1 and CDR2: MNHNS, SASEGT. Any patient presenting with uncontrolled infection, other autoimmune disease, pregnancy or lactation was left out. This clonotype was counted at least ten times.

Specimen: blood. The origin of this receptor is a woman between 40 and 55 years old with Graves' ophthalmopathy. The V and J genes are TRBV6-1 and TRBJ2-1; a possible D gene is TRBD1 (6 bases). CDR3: CASNEQGSLYNEQFF. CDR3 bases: TGTGCCAGCAACGAACAGGGTTCCCTTTACAATGAGCAGTTCTTC.